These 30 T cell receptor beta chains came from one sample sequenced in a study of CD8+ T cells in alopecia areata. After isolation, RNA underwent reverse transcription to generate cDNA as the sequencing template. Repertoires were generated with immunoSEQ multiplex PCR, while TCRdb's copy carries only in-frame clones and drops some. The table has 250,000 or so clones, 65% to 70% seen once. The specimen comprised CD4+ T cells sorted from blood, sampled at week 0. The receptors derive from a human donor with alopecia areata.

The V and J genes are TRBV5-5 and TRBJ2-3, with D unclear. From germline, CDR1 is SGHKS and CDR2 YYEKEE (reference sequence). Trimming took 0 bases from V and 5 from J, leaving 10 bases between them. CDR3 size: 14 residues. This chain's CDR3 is CASSLVHLLDTQYF. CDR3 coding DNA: TGTGCCAGCAGCTTGGTCCACCTCCTAGATACGCAGTATTTT.

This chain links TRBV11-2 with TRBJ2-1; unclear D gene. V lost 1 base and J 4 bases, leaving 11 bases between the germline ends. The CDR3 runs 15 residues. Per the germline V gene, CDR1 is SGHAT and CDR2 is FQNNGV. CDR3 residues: CASSLGQLNYNEQFF. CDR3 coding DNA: TGTGCCAGCAGCTTAGGGCAGCTAAATTACAATGAGCAGTTCTTC. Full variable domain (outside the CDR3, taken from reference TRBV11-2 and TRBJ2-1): EAGVAQSPRYKIIEKRQSVAFWCNPISGHATLYWYQQILGQGPKLLIQFQNNGVVDDSQLPKDRFSAERLKGVDSTLKIQPAKLEDSAVYLCASSLGQLNYNEQFFGPGTRLTVL.

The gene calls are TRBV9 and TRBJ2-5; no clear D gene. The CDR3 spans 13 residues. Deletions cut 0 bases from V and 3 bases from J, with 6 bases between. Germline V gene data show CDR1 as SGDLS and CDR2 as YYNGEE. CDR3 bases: TGTGCCAGCAGCGTAGACCTAGAAGAGACCCAGTACTTC. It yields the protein CASSVDLEETQYF.

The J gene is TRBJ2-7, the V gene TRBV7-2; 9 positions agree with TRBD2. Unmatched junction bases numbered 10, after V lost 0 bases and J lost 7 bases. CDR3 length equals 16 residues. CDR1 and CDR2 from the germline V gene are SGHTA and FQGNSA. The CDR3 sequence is CASSLAVAGAPVEQYF. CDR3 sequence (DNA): TGTGCCAGCAGCTTAGCGGTAGCGGGGGCGCCGGTAGAGCAGTACTTC.

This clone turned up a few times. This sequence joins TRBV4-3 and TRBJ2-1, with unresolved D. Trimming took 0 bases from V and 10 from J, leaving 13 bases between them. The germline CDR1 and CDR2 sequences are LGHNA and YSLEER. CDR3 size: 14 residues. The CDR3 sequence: CASSQEAVSWEQFF. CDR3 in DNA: TGCGCCAGCAGCCAAGAAGCCGTCTCATGGGAGCAGTTCTTC.

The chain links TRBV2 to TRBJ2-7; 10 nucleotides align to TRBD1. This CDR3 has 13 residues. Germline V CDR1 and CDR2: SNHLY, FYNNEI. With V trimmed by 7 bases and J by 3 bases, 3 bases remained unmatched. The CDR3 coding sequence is TGTGCCAGCATGAGGACAGGGGGCTACGAGCAGTACTTC. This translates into CASMRTGGYEQYF.

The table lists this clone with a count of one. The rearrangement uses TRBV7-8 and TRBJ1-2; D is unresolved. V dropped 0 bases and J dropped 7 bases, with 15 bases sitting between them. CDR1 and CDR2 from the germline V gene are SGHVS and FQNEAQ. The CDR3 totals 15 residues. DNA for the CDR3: TGTGCCAGCAGCTTAGCCAACGACCGCGCTGGTGGCTACACCTTC. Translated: CASSLANDRAGGYTF.

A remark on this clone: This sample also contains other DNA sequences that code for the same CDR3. CDR3 region: CATSRGGDSYEQYF. CDR3 DNA: TGTGCCACCAGCAGAGGGGGAGACTCCTACGAGCAGTACTTC. The V gene is TRBV15, the J gene TRBJ2-7; possible D gene TRBD2, 5 bases. The CDR3 sequence is 14 residues long. V dropped 1 base and J dropped 0 bases, with 7 bases sitting between them. The germline CDR1 and CDR2 sequences are LNHNV and YYDKDF (reference sequence). The variable domain in full, completed from reference TRBV15 and TRBJ2-7, reads DAMVIQNPRYQVTQFGKPVTLSCSQTLNHNVMYWYQQKSSQAPKLLFHYYDKDFNNEADTPDNFQSRRPNTSFCFLDIRSPGLGDTAMYLCATSRGGDSYEQYFGPGTRLTVT.

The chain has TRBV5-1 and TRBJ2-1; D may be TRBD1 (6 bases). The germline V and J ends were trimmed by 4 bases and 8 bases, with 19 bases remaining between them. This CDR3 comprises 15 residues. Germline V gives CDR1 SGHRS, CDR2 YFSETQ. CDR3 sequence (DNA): TGCGCCAGCAGCATCCGGGACACAGGGCCGGATGAGCAGTTCTTC. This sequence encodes CASSIRDTGPDEQFF.

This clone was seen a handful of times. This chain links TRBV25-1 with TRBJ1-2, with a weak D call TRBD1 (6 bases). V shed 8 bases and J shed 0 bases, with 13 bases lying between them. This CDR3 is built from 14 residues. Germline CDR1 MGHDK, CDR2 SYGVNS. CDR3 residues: CASRQEKPNYGYTF. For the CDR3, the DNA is TGTGCCAGCCGACAGGAGAAACCTAACTATGGCTACACCTTC.

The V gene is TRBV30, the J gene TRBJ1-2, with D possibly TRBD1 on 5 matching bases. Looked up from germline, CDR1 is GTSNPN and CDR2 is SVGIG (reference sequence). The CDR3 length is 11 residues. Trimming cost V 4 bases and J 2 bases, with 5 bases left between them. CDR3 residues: CAWTGNYGYTF. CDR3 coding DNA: TGTGCCTGGACAGGGAACTATGGCTACACCTTC.

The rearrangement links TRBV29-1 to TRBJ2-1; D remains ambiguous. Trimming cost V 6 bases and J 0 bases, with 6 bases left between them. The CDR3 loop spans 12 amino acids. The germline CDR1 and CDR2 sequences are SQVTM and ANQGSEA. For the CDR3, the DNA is TGCAGCGTAAGAATCTCCTACAATGAGCAGTTCTTC. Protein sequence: CSVRISYNEQFF.

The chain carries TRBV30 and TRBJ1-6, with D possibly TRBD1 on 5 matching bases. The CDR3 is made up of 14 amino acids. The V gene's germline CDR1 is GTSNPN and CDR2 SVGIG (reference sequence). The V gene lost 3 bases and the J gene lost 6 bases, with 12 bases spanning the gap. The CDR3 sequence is CAWRREGVNSPLHF. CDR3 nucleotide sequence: TGTGCCTGGAGAAGGGAAGGGGTTAATTCACCCCTCCACTTT.

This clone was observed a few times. This chain's CDR3 is CSVVGTTGDEKLFF. CDR3 DNA: TGCAGCGTTGTTGGAACGACAGGGGATGAAAAACTGTTTTTT. J is TRBJ1-4 and V is TRBV29-1, with 8 bases aligning to TRBD1. With V trimmed by 4 bases and J by 6 bases, 7 bases remained unmatched. Germline V lookup: CDR1 SQVTM, CDR2 ANQGSEA. This CDR3 contains 14 residues.

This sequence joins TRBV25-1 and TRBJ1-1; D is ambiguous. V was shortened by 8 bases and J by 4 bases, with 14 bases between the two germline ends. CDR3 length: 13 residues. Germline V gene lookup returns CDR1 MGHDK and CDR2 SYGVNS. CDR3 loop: CASSEFISTEAFF. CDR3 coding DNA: TGTGCCAGCTCTGAATTCATCAGCACTGAAGCTTTCTTT.

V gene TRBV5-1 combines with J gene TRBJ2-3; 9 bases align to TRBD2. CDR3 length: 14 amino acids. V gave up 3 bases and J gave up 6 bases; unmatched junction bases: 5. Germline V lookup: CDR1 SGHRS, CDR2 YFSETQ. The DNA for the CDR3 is TGCGCCAGCAGCTACAGCGGGGGGACTGATACGCAGTATTTT. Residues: CASSYSGGTDTQYF.

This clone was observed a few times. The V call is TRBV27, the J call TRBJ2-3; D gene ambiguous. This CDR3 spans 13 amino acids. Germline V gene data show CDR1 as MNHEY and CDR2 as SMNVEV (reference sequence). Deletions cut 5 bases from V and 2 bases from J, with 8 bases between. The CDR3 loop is CASSQRFTDTQYF. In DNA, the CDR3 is TGTGCCAGCAGTCAACGATTCACAGATACGCAGTATTTT.

CDR3 DNA sequence: TGTGCCTGGAGCTCTCCGGGACAGGTTAATGAAAAACTGTTTTTT. Amino acid sequence: CAWSSPGQVNEKLFF. The chain has TRBV30 and TRBJ1-4; 8 bases are shared with TRBD1. Germline V gene data show CDR1 as GTSNPN and CDR2 as SVGIG (reference sequence). The length of the CDR3 is 15 residues. Germline trimming cut 3 bases from V and 4 bases from J; bases unmatched to any gene: 7.

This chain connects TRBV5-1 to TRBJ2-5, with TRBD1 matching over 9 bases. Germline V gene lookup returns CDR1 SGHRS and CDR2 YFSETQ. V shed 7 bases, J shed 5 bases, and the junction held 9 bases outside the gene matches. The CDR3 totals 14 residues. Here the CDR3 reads CASHGGQGWETQYF. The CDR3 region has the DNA TGCGCCAGCCACGGGGGACAGGGTTGGGAGACCCAGTACTTC.

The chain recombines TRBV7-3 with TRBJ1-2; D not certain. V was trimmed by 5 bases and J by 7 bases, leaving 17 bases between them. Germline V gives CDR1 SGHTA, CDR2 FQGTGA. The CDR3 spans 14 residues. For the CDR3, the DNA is TGTGCCAGCAGCCTAGTCCCCCTGGTGGGTGGCTACACCTTC. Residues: CASSLVPLVGGYTF.

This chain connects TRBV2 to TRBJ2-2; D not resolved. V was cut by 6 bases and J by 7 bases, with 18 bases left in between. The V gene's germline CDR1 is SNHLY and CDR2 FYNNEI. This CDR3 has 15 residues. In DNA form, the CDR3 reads TGTGCCAGCAGAGTACTCAACACTATCAGCGGGGAGCTGTTTTTT. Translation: CASRVLNTISGELFF.

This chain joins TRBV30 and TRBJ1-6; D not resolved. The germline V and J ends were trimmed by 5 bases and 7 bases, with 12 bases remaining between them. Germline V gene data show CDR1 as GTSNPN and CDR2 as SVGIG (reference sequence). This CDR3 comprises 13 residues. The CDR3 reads CAWQIDLNSPLHF. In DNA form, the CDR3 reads TGTGCCTGGCAAATCGACCTAAATTCACCCCTCCACTTT.

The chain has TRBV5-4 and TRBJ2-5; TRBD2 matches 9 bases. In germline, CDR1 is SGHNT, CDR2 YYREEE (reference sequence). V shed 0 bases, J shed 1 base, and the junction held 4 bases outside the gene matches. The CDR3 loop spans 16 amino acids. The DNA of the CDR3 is TGTGCCAGCAGCTTGGTAGCGGGGGACATCCAAGAGACCCAGTACTTC. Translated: CASSLVAGDIQETQYF.

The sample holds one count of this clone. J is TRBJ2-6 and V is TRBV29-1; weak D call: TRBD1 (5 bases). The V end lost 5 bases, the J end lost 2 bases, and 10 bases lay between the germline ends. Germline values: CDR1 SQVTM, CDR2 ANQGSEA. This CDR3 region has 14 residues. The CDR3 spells CSVSQGPGANVLTF. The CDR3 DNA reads TGCAGCGTTTCCCAGGGCCCTGGGGCCAACGTCCTGACTTTC. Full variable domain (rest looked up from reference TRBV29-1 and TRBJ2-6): SAVISQKPSRDICQRGTSLTIQCQVDSQVTMMFWYRQQPGQSLTLIATANQGSEATYESGFVIDKFPISRPNLTFSTLTVSNMSPEDSSIYLCSVSQGPGANVLTFGAGSRLTVL.

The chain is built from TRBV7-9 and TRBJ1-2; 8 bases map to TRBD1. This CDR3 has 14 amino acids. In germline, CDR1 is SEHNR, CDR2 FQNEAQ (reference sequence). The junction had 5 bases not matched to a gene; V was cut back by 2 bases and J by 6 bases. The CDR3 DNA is TGTGCCAGCAGCTTACCTACAGGGGGAAATGGCTACACCTTC. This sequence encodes CASSLPTGGNGYTF.

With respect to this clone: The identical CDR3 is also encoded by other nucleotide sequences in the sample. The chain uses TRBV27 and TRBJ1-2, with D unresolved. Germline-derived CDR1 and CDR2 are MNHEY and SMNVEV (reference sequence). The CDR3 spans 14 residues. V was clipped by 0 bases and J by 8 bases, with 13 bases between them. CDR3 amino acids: CASSLSGGVGGYTF. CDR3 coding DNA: TGTGCCAGCAGTTTATCGGGCGGGGTAGGCGGCTACACCTTC.

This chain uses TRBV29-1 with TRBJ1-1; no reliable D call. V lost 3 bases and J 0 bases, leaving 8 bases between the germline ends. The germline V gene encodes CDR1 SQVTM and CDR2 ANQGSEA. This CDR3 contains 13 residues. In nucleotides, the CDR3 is TGCAGCGTTGAGTCTCTTATGAACACTGAAGCTTTCTTT. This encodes CSVESLMNTEAFF.

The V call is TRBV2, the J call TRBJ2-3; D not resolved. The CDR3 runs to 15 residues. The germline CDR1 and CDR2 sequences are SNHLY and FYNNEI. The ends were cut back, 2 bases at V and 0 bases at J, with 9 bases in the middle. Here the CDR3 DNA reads TGTGCCAGCAGTGAATCTGCAGATAGCACAGATACGCAGTATTTT. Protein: CASSESADSTDTQYF.

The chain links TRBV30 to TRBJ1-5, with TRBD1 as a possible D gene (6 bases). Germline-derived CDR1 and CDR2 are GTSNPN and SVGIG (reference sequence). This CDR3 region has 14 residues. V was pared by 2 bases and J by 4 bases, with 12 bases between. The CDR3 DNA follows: TGTGCCTGGAGTACAACAGGGCTGAATCAGCCCCAGCATTTT. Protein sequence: CAWSTTGLNQPQHF.

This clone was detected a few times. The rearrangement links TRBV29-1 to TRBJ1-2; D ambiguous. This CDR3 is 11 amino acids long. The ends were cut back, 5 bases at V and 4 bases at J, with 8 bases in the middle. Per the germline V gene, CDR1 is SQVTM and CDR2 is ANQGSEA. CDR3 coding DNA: TGCAGCGTTTTTTATGGCTATGGCTACACCTTC. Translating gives CSVFYGYGYTF.